This T cell receptor beta chain was obtained from a study of CD8+CD57+ T cells in acquired aplastic anemia. This clonotype was counted only a few times. With 4 bases clipped from V and 3 bases from J, the junction kept 4 bases outside the gene matches. The CDR3 totals 14 residues. The germline V gene has CDR1 MDHEN and CDR2 SYDVKM. Genomic DNA served as template for TCR beta VDJ and CDR3 profiling. TCRdb reprocessed the reads via MiXCR and lists one record per CDR3 protein. The sample includes under 200,000 distinct CDR3 sequences, about 60% of them seen just once. The sequenced sample consisted of sorted CD4+, CD8+, or CD8+CD57+ T cells (not recorded which) from PBMCs. The chain is built from TRBV28 and TRBJ2-7, with TRBD1 identical over 9 bases. The TCR originated in a human donor in good health. CDR3 protein: CASSSPGQGYEQYF. The DNA of the CDR3 is TGTGCCAGCAGTTCCCCGGGACAGGGCTACGAGCAGTACTTC.